What follows are 5 T cell receptor beta chains derived from one specimen sequenced in a study of shared clonotypes between healthy human individuals. Some clones are missing from TCRdb's copy, which holds only in-frame ones; the method was immunoSEQ multiplex PCR. The data show about 2 million clones, roughly 95% seen once. Naive CD8 cells lacked CD45RO, underwent positive selection for CCR7 and left out terminally differentiated effector memory CD45RA+ cells. The sample taken for sequencing was naive CD8+ T cells sorted from blood. These TCRs come from a man aged 18 to 29 in good health.

This clone was counted once. The V and J genes are TRBV5-1 and TRBJ2-1; D is undetermined. Germline V gives CDR1 SGHRS, CDR2 YFSETQ. This CDR3 comprises 14 residues. Trimming removed 1 base from V and 3 bases from J, with 8 bases in between. CDR3 DNA sequence: TGCGCCAGCAGCTTGAATGGTGTCTACAATGAGCAGTTCTTC. The encoded protein is CASSLNGVYNEQFF.

The V gene is TRBV19, the J gene TRBJ2-7; either TRBD1 or TRBD2 may fit D (6 bases each). V shed 0 bases and J shed 5 bases, with 17 bases lying between them. Germline V lookup: CDR1 LNHDA, CDR2 SQIVND (reference sequence). This CDR3 spans 16 amino acids. CDR3 in amino acids: CASSIDAGGQPHEQYF. For the CDR3, the DNA is TGTGCCAGTAGTATAGATGCCGGGGGACAACCCCACGAGCAGTACTTC.

This clone has a handful of counts. The junction departs from the called germline gene at one end, perhaps through a read error. The chain joins TRBV7-7 to TRBJ2-7, with TRBD2 matching over 7 bases. The CDR3 sequence is 14 residues long. Germline assignment: CDR1 SSHAT and CDR2 FNYEAQ (reference sequence). CDR3 amino acids: CASSPAGARDEQYF. The CDR3 nucleotides are TGTGCTAGCAGCCCCGCGGGAGCCCGGGACGAGCAGTACTTC.

The genes are TRBV6-6 and TRBJ1-1; 11 bases map to TRBD1. Germline CDR1 is MNHNY and CDR2 is SVGAGI (reference sequence). CDR3 length: 14 residues. J lost 0 bases, V lost 8 bases, and 2 bases had no gene match. The CDR3: CASWTGGLNTEAFF. The CDR3 nucleotides are TGTGCCAGCTGGACAGGGGGCCTGAACACTGAAGCTTTCTTT.

CDR3 DNA: TGTGCCAGCAGCTTCCCCGAACAGGGGCTCGAGCAGTACTTC. Translation: CASSFPEQGLEQYF. The chain couples TRBV6-5 to TRBJ2-7; 7 nucleotides match TRBD1. Germline V gene sequence: CDR1 MNHEY, CDR2 SVGAGI. The CDR3 has 14 residues. With V trimmed by 6 bases and J by 6 bases, 11 bases remained unmatched.